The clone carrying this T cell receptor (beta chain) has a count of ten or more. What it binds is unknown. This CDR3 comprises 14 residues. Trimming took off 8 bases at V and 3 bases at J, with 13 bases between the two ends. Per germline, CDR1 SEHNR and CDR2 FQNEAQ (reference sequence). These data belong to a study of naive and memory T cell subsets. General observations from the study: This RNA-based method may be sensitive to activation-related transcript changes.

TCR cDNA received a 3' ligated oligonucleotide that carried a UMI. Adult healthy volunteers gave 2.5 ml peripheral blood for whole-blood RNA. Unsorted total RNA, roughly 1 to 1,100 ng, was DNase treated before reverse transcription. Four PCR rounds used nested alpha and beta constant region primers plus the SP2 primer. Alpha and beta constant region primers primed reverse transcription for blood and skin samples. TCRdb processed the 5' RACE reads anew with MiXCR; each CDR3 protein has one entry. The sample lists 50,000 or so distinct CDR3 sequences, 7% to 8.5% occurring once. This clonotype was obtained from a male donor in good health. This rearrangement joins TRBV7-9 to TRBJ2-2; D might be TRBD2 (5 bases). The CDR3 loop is CASDYVGDTGELFF. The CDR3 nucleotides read TGTGCCAGCGACTATGTAGGCGACACCGGGGAGCTGTTTTTT.